These T cell receptor beta chains were read from a single sample in a study of beta chain features in type 1 diabetes. TCRdb keeps only in-frame clones here, not all; method: immunoSEQ multiplex PCR. This table has around 160,000 clones, nearly 50% appearing once. Specimen: Tregs from blood. The receptor source for this set is a man between 18 and 29 years old in good health. Each CDR3 is given with its conserved first and last residue. The order of the fields is clone size, D gene, J gene, V gene, CDR3 DNA, CDR3 protein. A D gene is named only where the DNA matches it firmly. The size of a clone is reported for some rows only, either as once, few or many, or as a class for expanded clones.

clone size: .; D gene: TRBD2; J gene: TRBJ2-1; V gene: TRBV7-8; CDR3 DNA: TGTGCCAGCAGCGCACTAGCGGGGGTATACAATGAGCAGTTCTTC; CDR3 protein: CASSALAGVYNEQFF
clone size: few; D gene: TRBD1; J gene: TRBJ2-5; V gene: TRBV28; CDR3 DNA: TGTGCCAGCAGTTTCTCTGGACAGGGTAGGGAGACCCAGTACTTC; CDR3 protein: CASSFSGQGRETQYF
clone size: few; D gene: .; J gene: TRBJ2-7; V gene: TRBV20-1; CDR3 DNA: TGCAGTGCTCGCCCCCAGGCCGAGCAGTACTTC; CDR3 protein: CSARPQAEQYF
clone size: few; D gene: .; J gene: TRBJ2-1; V gene: TRBV7-2; CDR3 DNA: TGTGCCAGCAGCTTAGACTCTTTCTACAATGAGCAGTTCTTC; CDR3 protein: CASSLDSFYNEQFF
clone size: .; D gene: .; J gene: TRBJ2-5; V gene: TRBV19; CDR3 DNA: TGTGCCAGTAGTCCCGACAGCCAAGAGACCCAGTACTTC; CDR3 protein: CASSPDSQETQYF
clone size: .; D gene: TRBD2; J gene: TRBJ2-2; V gene: TRBV29-1; CDR3 DNA: TGCAGCGTTGGCGGGGGGACGGGCACCGGGGAGCTGTTTTTT; CDR3 protein: CSVGGGTGTGELFF
clone size: few; D gene: .; J gene: TRBJ2-2; V gene: TRBV15; CDR3 DNA: TGTGCCACCCAGCGGAACGCGAACACCGGGGAGCTGTTTTTT; CDR3 protein: CATQRNANTGELFF
clone size: .; D gene: TRBD1; J gene: TRBJ2-6; V gene: TRBV7-2; CDR3 DNA: TGTGCCAGCAGCTCGGGGACAGGGGGATTTTCGGGGGCCAACGTCCTGACTTTC; CDR3 protein: CASSSGTGGFSGANVLTF
clone size: few; D gene: .; J gene: TRBJ2-5; V gene: TRBV6-5; CDR3 DNA: TGTGCCAGCAGTTTACGCAGCCAAGAGACCCAGTACTTC; CDR3 protein: CASSLRSQETQYF
clone size: .; D gene: TRBD1; J gene: TRBJ2-7; V gene: TRBV5-4; CDR3 DNA: TGTGCCAGCGGAGACAGGGTTGGAGAGCAGTACTTC; CDR3 protein: CASGDRVGEQYF
clone size: few; D gene: .; J gene: TRBJ2-7; V gene: TRBV4-2; CDR3 DNA: TGTGCCAGCAGCCTCGGAGTACAGGCGGGATCCGAGCAGTACTTC; CDR3 protein: CASSLGVQAGSEQYF
clone size: few; D gene: .; J gene: TRBJ2-1; V gene: TRBV7-8; CDR3 DNA: TGTGCCAGCAGCTCGATAAGAGGGAGGTCCTCCTACAATGAGCAGTTCTTC; CDR3 protein: CASSSIRGRSSYNEQFF
clone size: few; D gene: .; J gene: TRBJ1-5; V gene: TRBV7-2; CDR3 DNA: TGTGCCAGCAGCTTAATGGCGGCAGGGAATAATCAGCCCCAGCATTTT; CDR3 protein: CASSLMAAGNNQPQHF
clone size: once; D gene: TRBD2; J gene: TRBJ2-6; V gene: TRBV27; CDR3 DNA: TGTGCCAGCAGGAGTACGGGAGGTCCTGGGGCCAACGTCCTGACTTTC; CDR3 protein: CASRSTGGPGANVLTF
clone size: .; D gene: TRBD2; J gene: TRBJ2-5; V gene: TRBV28; CDR3 DNA: TGTGCCAGCACCTCGGCTAGCGGGAGGCAAGAGACCCAGTACTTC; CDR3 protein: CASTSASGRQETQYF
clone size: .; D gene: .; J gene: TRBJ1-6; V gene: TRBV7-8; CDR3 DNA: TGTGCCAGCAGCTTAGGAGTTTGGCGGGGCCCGAAGGGAATTAATTCACCCCTCCACTTT; CDR3 protein: CASSLGVWRGPKGINSPLHF